This note documents a single TCR beta chain sequence. The authors' processing: The authors estimated nucleated cell counts from reference gene primer amplification. Clones were read by immunoSEQ multiplex PCR, and TCRdb kept only the in-frame ones, dropping some. The V and J calls and the clone size are those of that table, but D and trimming were determined from the DNA. This sample has around 230,000 clones, with around 85% found just once. These data come from a study of blood T cell repertoires in COVID-19. Looking at the study overall: Donors in the United States, Italy and Spain gave samples during acute or convalescent COVID-19. The analysed material was cDNA or gDNA that came from T cells, B-cell-depleted T cells, or PBMCs.

The TCR was taken from a man aged 35 to 55 with acute or convalescent COVID-19. Material: peripheral blood.

The CDR3 DNA is TGTGCCAGCAGCGTGGGGACAGGCGCCTCTGGAAACACCATATATTTT. Protein product: CASSVGTGASGNTIYF. V and J are TRBV9 and TRBJ1-3; 8 bases are shared with TRBD1. This CDR3 is 16 amino acids long. Germline-derived CDR1 and CDR2 are SGDLS and YYNGEE. Trimming cost V 2 bases and J 0 bases; bases outside gene matches: 4.